The entry below describes one TCR beta chain. Its specificity is unknown. This CDR3 has 16 amino acids. Treatment described: over 15 received Ad26.COV2.S at low or high dose, single or two shots; several received placebo; per-sample allocation not given. Samples were taken on day 63 after the first vaccine or placebo injection. At a Boston site, the person donating was an adult of 18-55 years. The data were taken from a study of Ad26.COV2.S vaccination and SARS-CoV-2 variants. Study-level background: Donor was assigned to the Ad26.COV2.S arm of trial COV1001.

Some clones are missing from TCRdb's copy, which holds only in-frame ones; the method was immunoSEQ multiplex PCR. The table lists a few hundred thousand clones, about 89% of them singletons. Study-wide results and limits: People who got the vaccine or the placebo had similar non-spike TCR breadth. Estimates derived from TCR breadth and depth analyses may have underestimated total T cell responses.

The source was peripheral blood, collected in a trial of Ad26.COV2.S vaccine versus placebo. The source is a person between 18 and 65 years old who received the Ad26.COV2.S COVID-19 vaccine or a placebo. V is TRBV21-1 and J is TRBJ2-7; no check of the table's D call, TRBD1, against the DNA was made. TRBV21-1 is a known pseudogene. CDR3 DNA sequence: TGTGCCAGCAGCATCTCGGGCCAGGACAGGGGCGACGAGCAGTACTTC. Encoded protein: CASSISGQDRGDEQYF.